The present TCR beta chain was sequenced within a study of blood T cells in healthy people across ages (dated by TCRdb to 2014 to 2015). About the study as a whole: In model experiments, roughly one uniquely barcoded TCR beta cDNA molecule per two T cells was captured by template switching. Two additional independent replicas of 1 million unique cDNA reads from the same blood draw were analyzed for two donors (one aged 18 to 29 and one aged 80 or older). To avoid experimental bias, donors of different ages were spread randomly across the sequencing lanes. The donors were divided into four age groups: young (average about 15 years), middle-aged (almost 40), aged (under 70) and long-lived (82). The study measured age-related changes in TCR beta repertoire diversity using deep sequencing normalized with unique cDNA molecular identifiers. The paper as a whole reports these results and caveats: Because donor CMV infection status was unknown, age-related changes in expanded clonotypes were potentially confounded. Estimates of total diversity based on one million sequenced T cells were considered lower bounds and underestimates. As age increased, observed TCR beta diversity per million T cells dropped in a roughly linear way, and a significant reduction was already evident by age about 40. Compared with the aged group, more naive CD4+ T cells, fewer expanded clones and increased TCR diversity were shown by the long-lived group, suggesting age selection. There was a strong correlation between observed TCR beta diversity and the percentage of naive T cells measured by flow cytometry. Since profiling was done on bulk unsorted PBMCs, naive and antigen-experienced compartments could not be conclusively compared.

Donors were 39 systemically healthy Caucasian individuals from Russia aged roughly 6 to 90 years. Ten milliliters of peripheral blood were drawn from each donor into EDTA-treated Vacutainer tubes. PBMCs were isolated by Ficoll-Paque density-gradient centrifugation, with at least 6.5 million obtained per sample. Trizol reagent was used to extract total RNA from PBMCs, with at least 5 micrograms per sample. Naive CD45RAhigh/CD27high T cell percentages were measured by flow cytometry on a PBMC aliquot from every donor. This clonotype was picked up many times. Its cognate antigen has yet to be identified. Base qualities are not at hand, and no much larger clone is one base apart. Library prep was done by 5' RACE. The sequencing machine was an Illumina HiSeq 2500. A second PCR of about 7 to 12 cycles was performed with a sample-barcoded 5' primer and a J-beta primer mix. A template-switch 5' adaptor carrying 12 random nucleotides introduced a unique molecular identifier onto each TCR beta cDNA molecule. At least 2.5 million CDR3-containing paired-end reads were obtained from each sample. The Mint cDNA synthesis kit, primed by a TRBC-specific oligonucleotide, was used to synthesize first-strand cDNA from all RNA. After uracil-DNA glycosylase treatment, a first 18-cycle PCR used universal primers M1SS and BC2_uni_R on all cDNA. As for the original processing: For normalization, 1 million high-quality reads were randomly selected from each sample, with every read carrying a distinct molecular identifier. Reads with shared molecular identifiers were discarded instead of being binned into consensus sequences. CDR3 identification, clonotype clustering and error correction used MiTCR with a Q25 quality threshold and the strictest error-elimination algorithm. A nonparametric unseen species model with Euler transformation was used to estimate lower-bound total TCR beta diversity. TCRdb cleaned the public reads at Q25 with fastp, built clones with MiXCR and kept in-frame beta chains. Identical CDR3 protein sequences are pooled into one entry, listed with their most common genes and DNA. The V and J calls here are based on TCRdb, not the publication. The sample yields roughly 700,000 distinct CDR3 sequences; approximately 30% were counted once. The ten top clones hold 15% of the sample.

Deletion took 5 bases off V and 6 bases off J, with a span of 12 bases between the germline ends. The CDR3 goes from the cysteine to the phenylalanine over 13 residues. Only the CDR3 portion is preserved as DNA: 39 bases, with reading frame beginning at the first base. CDR1 and CDR2 are read off the germline V gene as SGHRS and YFSETQ. Sequencing was carried out using blood. This TCR was recovered from a woman aged 80 or older in good health. Donor details come from another sample of the same person, matched by shared clones. The sequence is built from TRBV5-1 and TRBJ2-1, and possibly TRBD2, on 6 matching bases. This receptor has the CDR3 CASRWQGGNEQFF. In nucleotides, the sequence is TGCGCCAGCAGGTGGCAGGGAGGCAATGAGCAGTTCTTC.